Presented here are 28 T cell receptor beta chains from one specimen sequenced in a study of T cell responses to AZD1222 COVID-19 vaccine. This table comes from immunoSEQ multiplex PCR, and its TCRdb copy is limited to in-frame clones, with some not included. The sample gives under 200,000 clones, about 90% of which show up once; approximately 2.7% is in the top ten. This specimen was peripheral blood, taken on day 0 of MenACWY control vaccination. These receptors all stem from an adult in good health.

V usage is TRBV7-9 and J usage is TRBJ2-3, with TRBD2 matching over 7 bases. This CDR3 spans 15 amino acids. Looked up from germline, CDR1 is SEHNR and CDR2 is FQNEAQ (reference sequence). Losses at the gene ends were 9 bases for V and 2 bases for J; bases not matched to a gene: 11. CDR3 in amino acids: CASNYDGRPTDTQYF. Here the CDR3 DNA reads TGTGCCAGTAACTACGACGGGAGGCCCACAGATACGCAGTATTTT.

J is TRBJ1-1 and V is TRBV14; weak D call: TRBD1 (5 bases). CDR3 length: 17 amino acids. Between the trimmed V and J ends, which lost 1 base and 0 bases, there was a span of 15 bases. Looked up from germline, CDR1 is SGHDN and CDR2 is FVKESK. The CDR3 sequence: CASSQVRQGALNTEAFF. In DNA, the CDR3 is TGTGCCAGCAGCCAAGTTCGCCAGGGCGCCCTGAACACTGAAGCTTTCTTT.

The chain carries TRBV13 and TRBJ2-2; 8 bases line up with TRBD1. CDR1 and CDR2 (germline): PRHDT, FYEKMQ (reference sequence). This CDR3 has 18 amino acids. Trimming took 3 bases from V and 5 from J; bases not matched to a gene: 14. CDR3 residues: CASSFGGLTGGVTGELFF. CDR3 in DNA: TGTGCCAGCAGCTTTGGTGGGCTAACAGGGGGAGTTACCGGGGAGCTGTTTTTT.

The chain employs TRBV6-5 and TRBJ1-2; 8 nucleotides match TRBD1. This CDR3 has 14 amino acids. Per germline, CDR1 MNHEY and CDR2 SVGAGI. V shed 10 bases, J shed 4 bases, and the junction held 11 bases outside the gene matches. The CDR3 DNA reads as TGTGCCACCTCCACAGGACAGGGCCTCTATGGCTACACCTTC. Amino acids: CATSTGQGLYGYTF.

This clone was counted between two and nine times. The chain is built from TRBV9 and TRBJ1-2; D perhaps matches TRBD1 (5 bases). Per the germline V gene, CDR1 is SGDLS and CDR2 is YYNGEE. Trimming left V 7 bases short and J 1 base short, with 14 bases between. This CDR3 comprises 14 residues. The CDR3 DNA follows: TGTGCCAGCGGTCGGGACGGTCGTAACTATGGCTACACCTTC. It codes for CASGRDGRNYGYTF.

This chain joins TRBV10-3 and TRBJ2-4, with a weak D call TRBD1 (5 bases). The germline gives CDR1 ENHRY, CDR2 SYGVKD. This CDR3 contains 15 residues. V was trimmed by 2 bases and J by 2 bases, leaving 10 bases between them. The CDR3 coding sequence is TGTGCCATCAGTGAGGGGGCTGGGACCAAAAACATTCAGTACTTC. Translating it yields CAISEGAGTKNIQYF.

To note about this clone: This sample includes further DNA sequences coding for the same CDR3. The J gene is TRBJ2-7, the V gene TRBV6-5; no clear D gene. This CDR3 is 11 amino acids long. Trimming removed 4 bases at V and 2 bases at J, with 3 bases between. Germline V gene sequence: CDR1 MNHEY, CDR2 SVGAGI. CDR3 residues: CASSSAYEQYF. The CDR3, as DNA: TGTGCCAGCAGTTCGGCCTACGAGCAGTACTTC.

This chain joins TRBV24-1 and TRBJ2-4; 9 bases agree with TRBD1. The ends lost 5 bases at V and 8 bases at J; junction bases unmatched: 6. The germline gives CDR1 KGHDR, CDR2 SFDVKD. This CDR3 region has 14 residues. The CDR3 sequence is CATSVGTGLDIQYF. Here the CDR3 DNA reads TGTGCCACCAGTGTCGGGACAGGGCTGGACATTCAGTACTTC.

The chain combines TRBV4-1 with TRBJ2-5; a weak D match, TRBD1 (5 bases). The CDR3 is 15 residues long. The ends were cut back, 0 bases at V and 2 bases at J, with 10 bases in the middle. The germline V gene encodes CDR1 MGHRA and CDR2 YSYEKL. For the CDR3, the DNA is TGCGCCAGCAGCCAAGAAGCACAGGAACAAGAGACCCAGTACTTC. It codes for CASSQEAQEQETQYF.

This clone was counted once. V gene TRBV19 combines with J gene TRBJ2-5, with D perhaps matching TRBD1 or TRBD2 (5 bases each). The V gene lost 2 bases and the J gene lost 5 bases, with 18 bases spanning the gap. Looked up from germline, CDR1 is LNHDA and CDR2 is SQIVND (reference sequence). This CDR3 spans 16 amino acids. The DNA for the CDR3 is TGTGCCAGTAGTATAAGGACGGGGCCTACCCGGGAGACCCAGTACTTC. The encoded protein is CASSIRTGPTRETQYF.

The chain carries TRBV5-4 and TRBJ1-4; 9 bases map to TRBD1. Trimming at V came to 0 bases and at J to 9 bases, leaving 3 bases not matched to a gene. CDR1 is SGHNT, CDR2 YYREEE, per germline (reference sequence). The CDR3 contains 14 residues. The CDR3 loop reads CASSLGTGDKKLFF. CDR3 DNA: TGTGCCAGCAGCTTGGGGACAGGGGACAAAAAACTGTTTTTT.

The chain links TRBV3-1 (or the pseudogene TRBV3-2) to TRBJ1-1; TRBD1 aligns across 7 bases. The CDR3 totals 14 residues. V gave up 4 bases and J gave up 0 bases; unmatched junction bases: 2. Germline V gives CDR1 LGHDT, CDR2 YNNKEL (reference sequence). The DNA for the CDR3 is TGTGCCAGCAGCCTTGGGACAGTGAACACTGAAGCTTTCTTT. Protein: CASSLGTVNTEAFF.

This chain joins TRBV10-3 and TRBJ2-1, with D possibly TRBD2 on 7 matching bases. V dropped 6 bases and J dropped 5 bases, with 11 bases sitting between them. CDR3 length: 13 amino acids. CDR1 is ENHRY and CDR2 is SYGVKD in the germline V gene. The CDR3 sequence: CAISGGPNNEQFF. The CDR3 DNA reads as TGTGCCATCAGCGGGGGGCCAAACAATGAGCAGTTCTTC.

The CDR3 sequence: CASSASTGGEQYF. CDR3 bases: TGTGCCAGCAGCGCGTCTACAGGGGGCGAGCAGTACTTC. The chain carries TRBV9 and TRBJ2-7, with 8 positions matching TRBD1. V shed 3 bases and J 6 bases; nucleotides not matched to a gene: 5. The CDR3 is 13 amino acids. CDR1 and CDR2 from the germline V gene are SGDLS and YYNGEE.

The V call is TRBV7-3, the J call TRBJ2-5, with 8 bases aligning to TRBD1. V shed 3 bases, J shed 3 bases, and the junction held 0 bases outside the gene matches. The CDR3 totals 13 residues. Germline V gene data show CDR1 as SGHTA and CDR2 as FQGTGA. CDR3: CASSLDREETQYF. The CDR3 region has the DNA TGTGCCAGCAGCTTGGACAGGGAAGAGACCCAGTACTTC.

This chain joins TRBV19 and TRBJ2-7; possibly TRBD2 for D (7 bases). The CDR3 sequence is 15 residues long. Per germline, CDR1 LNHDA and CDR2 SQIVND (reference sequence). The V and J ends lost 2 bases and 1 base respectively, with 12 bases between them. The chain's CDR3 is CASSISGGTSYEQYF. In DNA form, the CDR3 reads TGTGCCAGTAGTATATCCGGGGGGACATCCTACGAGCAGTACTTC. The whole variable domain, remainder taken from reference TRBV19 and TRBJ2-7, is DGGITQSPKYLFRKEGQNVTLSCEQNLNHDAMYWYRQDPGQGLRLIYYSQIVNDFQKGDIAEGYSVSREKKESFPLTVTSAQKNPTAFYLCASSISGGTSYEQYFGPGTRLTVT.

The chain links TRBV2 to TRBJ2-3; D remains unclear. The germline V gene encodes CDR1 SNHLY and CDR2 FYNNEI. The V end lost 1 base, the J end lost 9 bases, and 17 bases lay between the germline ends. The CDR3 is 15 amino acids. Here the CDR3 reads CASSEERSVLLTQYF. The CDR3 nucleotides read TGTGCCAGCAGTGAAGAGAGGAGCGTTCTATTGACGCAGTATTTT.

The chain uses TRBV28 and TRBJ2-5; 8 positions agree with TRBD2. V gave up 3 bases and J gave up 3 bases; unmatched junction bases: 3. Per the germline V gene, CDR1 is MDHEN and CDR2 is SYDVKM. The CDR3 runs 14 residues. The CDR3 here is CASSFFSGKETQYF. CDR3 nucleotide sequence: TGTGCCAGCAGTTTTTTTAGCGGGAAAGAGACCCAGTACTTC.

CDR3 coding DNA: TGTGCCAGCAGACAGTACAGGGGCAACACCATATATTTT. Translation: CASRQYRGNTIYF. The rearrangement uses TRBV6-5 and TRBJ1-3, with 7 bases fitting TRBD1. With V trimmed by 6 bases and J by 7 bases, 6 bases remained unmatched. The CDR3 length is 13 residues. Germline CDR1 and CDR2: MNHEY and SVGAGI.

The V and J genes are TRBV7-8 and TRBJ2-5, with D uncertain. This CDR3 comprises 13 residues. Looked up from germline, CDR1 is SGHVS and CDR2 is FQNEAQ. Trimming shortened V by 5 bases and J by 5 bases, and 12 bases separated the two germline ends. DNA of the CDR3: TGTGCCAGCAGCCGAGACCCCTCGGAGACCCAGTACTTC. Amino acid sequence: CASSRDPSETQYF.

The chain employs TRBV6-1 and TRBJ2-2, with 9 bases that match TRBD2. The CDR3 covers 17 residues. V dropped 1 base and J dropped 0; count of bases not matched to a gene: 3. Germline V gene sequence: CDR1 MNHNS, CDR2 SASEGT. The CDR3 bases are TGTGCCAGCAGTGAAGTGGCGGGAGGGCCGAACACCGGGGAGCTGTTTTTT. Translation: CASSEVAGGPNTGELFF.

The chain combines TRBV7-2 with TRBJ1-1; unclear D gene. V was shortened by 5 bases and J by 4 bases, with 20 bases between the two germline ends. This CDR3 has 16 residues. Germline CDR1 SGHTA, CDR2 FQGNSA. CDR3: CASSLGIWQDGTEAFF. DNA for the CDR3: TGTGCCAGCAGCCTCGGGATCTGGCAGGACGGCACTGAAGCTTTCTTT.

This chain links TRBV7-8 with TRBJ2-7; 9 nucleotides match TRBD1. Germline V gene lookup returns CDR1 SGHVS and CDR2 FQNEAQ. CDR3 length: 13 residues. Trimming removed 8 bases from V and 7 bases from J; junction bases left unmatched: 9. The CDR3 sequence is CASGMGQGKEQYF. DNA for the CDR3: TGTGCCAGCGGAATGGGACAGGGTAAAGAGCAGTACTTC.

V usage is TRBV30 and J usage is TRBJ2-6; D tentatively reads TRBD1 or TRBD2 (5 bases each). Trimming shortened V by 3 bases and J by 2 bases, and 11 bases separated the two germline ends. The CDR3 is 15 residues long. Looked up from germline, CDR1 is GTSNPN and CDR2 is SVGIG (reference sequence). The CDR3 DNA sequence: TGTGCCTGGAGACCCGGGGCGGCTGGGGCCAACGTCCTGACTTTC. Protein sequence: CAWRPGAAGANVLTF.

The chain is built from TRBV6-5 and TRBJ1-3; D is unresolved. Germline values: CDR1 MNHEY, CDR2 SVGAGI. Trimming shortened V by 8 bases and J by 0 bases, and 11 bases separated the two germline ends. The CDR3 runs 14 residues. CDR3 residues: CASADLGSGNTIYF. The CDR3 nucleotides read TGTGCCAGCGCCGACCTAGGCTCTGGAAACACCATATATTTT.

The V call is TRBV12-2, the J call TRBJ2-5; whether TRBD2, the table's D call, matches the DNA was not checked. TRBV12-2 is deemed a pseudogene. The CDR3 runs to 17 residues. The CDR3: CASRLAGTSGGVETQYF. The CDR3 DNA reads TGTGCAAGTCGCTTAGCGGGGACTAGCGGGGGTGTGGAGACCCAGTACTTC.

The chain employs TRBV29-1 and TRBJ1-1; 7 bases fit TRBD1. This CDR3 has 14 residues. Germline trimming cut 7 bases from V and 2 bases from J; bases unmatched to any gene: 10. Germline V gene data show CDR1 as SQVTM and CDR2 as ANQGSEA. CDR3 amino acids: CSAKLRGSNTEAFF. The CDR3, as DNA: TGCAGCGCAAAACTCAGGGGGTCAAACACTGAAGCTTTCTTT.

This clone appeared a few times. This chain links TRBV6-2 or TRBV6-3 with TRBJ1-2; 8 bases are shared with TRBD1. Germline trimming cut 4 bases from V and 2 bases from J; bases unmatched to any gene: 6. The CDR3 extends over 15 amino acids. CDR1 MNHEY and CDR2 SVGEGT come from the germline V gene. CDR3 amino acids: CASSSLGQGNYGYTF. The DNA of the CDR3 is TGTGCCAGCAGTTCCCTTGGACAGGGAAACTATGGCTACACCTTC.